This T cell receptor (beta chain) was identified during a study of cytomegalovirus exposure and HLA in healthy donors (dated by TCRdb to the late 2010s). About the full investigation: According to an earlier analysis of 450 to 650 of the donors, about 180 million T cells yielded 117 million unique TCR beta sequences and about 300 Gb of sequence data. Around 300 gigabases of sequencing data and approximately 85 million unique TCR sequences were included in an early release covering around 650 HLA-typed donors. Of the approximately 400 genotyped donors, 81% fell in the genetic ancestry cluster associated with self-reported Caucasian donors. The aim of the study was to test whether cataloging public T cell receptors could identify signatures of past pathogen exposure. Using immunosequencing, the study profiled T cell repertoires from about 650 subjects and related those repertoires to cytomegalovirus serostatus. Along with the approximately 700-subject first cohort, a separate validation cohort of over a hundred different subjects was used. To predict cytomegalovirus infection status, the study brought together high-throughput TCR immunosequencing, statistical association of individual TCRs with disease status, and machine learning. A later analysis re-examined previously published TCR beta repertoires from hundreds of donors and added high-resolution HLA genotyping to investigate patterns of TCR occurrence. Rather than drawing on any new phenotypic data, the later analysis identified candidate immune exposures from TCR beta sequences and the way those sequences occurred across donors. To decide whether each TCR beta V gene segment behaved as functional or pseudogenic, an earlier analysis of some 600 of the donors relied on high-throughput TCR beta sequencing. Donor age, sex, ethnicity and CMV serostatus were compiled together with the repertoire data. A later genetic analysis used genome-wide SNP genotypes for about 55% of the 666 donors, treating that subset as a discovery cohort. Every repertoire in the discovery cohort had been generated on one and the same sequencing platform. HLA typing covered class I and class II loci at four-digit resolution. Typing coverage varied by locus: roughly 629-640 donors for A, B, C, DRB1 and DQB1; more than 500 for DQA1; 606 for DPA1; under 490 for DPB1. Roughly five DR-DQ haplotypes were handled as single units for association and clustering because linkage in the cohort was strong. Among around 400 genotyped donors of the cohort, an average of roughly 230,000 unique TCR beta nucleotide sequences was sequenced per donor, of which roughly 17% were non-productive.

As for this clone: Its antigen target is currently unknown. Base qualities were left out, and no much larger clone turns up one base away.

Summary of the overall study and its limitations: The sequencing pipeline was judged likely to have produced a cluster of highly shared sequence variants as a technical artifact. An association between a missense DCLRE1C variant and V-gene and J-gene trimming of TCR beta chains was found in a later genetic analysis and replicated in an independent cohort. Roughly uniform sequencing depth across donors was assumed in presence/absence analyses, although this assumption may not hold. Correlated functional status among segregating V segments might reflect linkage disequilibrium, but an unknown experimental factor could not be ruled out. HLA typing was unavailable for some donors at each locus, so association tests used only the typed subset. Some IMGT-functional V segments, including TRBV6-2 and TRBV6-3, could not be distinguished by the 87-base-pair reads and were therefore excluded. Broadly in line with IMGT annotations, most TCR beta V segments showed up in productive rearrangements about 87% or about 30% of the time in an earlier analysis of 587 of the donors. A later analysis found that most CMV-associated TCR beta chains appeared HLA-restricted, with HLA associations seemingly driven largely by CMV exposure. Cytomegalovirus status was reported to be diagnosed by the classifier with high specificity and sensitivity in both the original and validation cohorts. Immune exposure information for the cohort was limited to CMV serostatus. The authors suggested that the approach could potentially be generalized to other disease states and immunological phenotypes. The cohort was sequenced for TCR beta chains only, and without alpha or paired-chain data the features that could be detected were limited. A later genetic analysis reported fewer N-insertions in productive TCRs among donors in an Asian-associated ancestry cluster than the 666-donor mean. The study gave a list of 150 to 200 TCR beta chains associated with cytomegalovirus. Because counts were too low, more than 15 rarely observed V segments, including chromosome 9 orphons, were excluded from the earlier analysis of fewer than 650 of the donors. In vitro tests confirmed that three of the cytomegalovirus-associated TCR beta chains recognize cytomegalovirus antigens. Strong co-occurrence of HLA alleles, especially DR and DQ, made assigning TCR associations to individual alleles difficult. A further reported finding was that TCR beta sequences accurately predicted the HLA-A and HLA-B alleles for most subjects in the first cohort. According to a later analysis, TCR association rates differed among HLA loci, with DRB1 alleles showing the most associated TCRs and HLA-C alleles showing the fewest. A later analysis associated roughly 17,000 TCR beta sequences with specific HLA alleles at a false discovery rate of 0.05. While some public TCRs were present in many individuals, most TCR sequences turned up only very rarely across donors. A later analysis found that HLA-associated TCR beta chains were more clonally expanded and had lower generation probabilities than equally common non-associated chains. Several of the top co-occurrence clusters appeared to be linked to parvovirus B19, influenza, CMV and Epstein-Barr virus, according to a later analysis.

The protocol used for the library was the immunoSEQ multiplex PCR assay. For the multiplex PCR, a mixture combining 60 forward primers for TCR Vbeta segments and 13 reverse primers for TCR Jbeta segments was used. A multiplex PCR assay on genomic DNA amplified the CDR3 region of rearranged TCR beta genes. On the Illumina HiSeq System, the amplified TCR beta libraries were sequenced as 87-base-pair reads. Turning to the authors' computational methods: In a later analysis, tens of millions of unique TCR beta chains were counted across the roughly 670 repertoires, and approximately 11 million of these chains were shared by at least two donors. A nearest-neighbor algorithm error-corrected the raw reads and collapsed the reads into unique sequences, merging closely related sequences to remove PCR and sequencing errors. Alignment of CDR3 sequences to IMGT reference sequences was used to assign V, D and J gene segments. Each retained sequence needed at least a six-nucleotide match to both a V gene segment and a J gene segment. A rearrangement was called productive if the CDR3 had no stop codons and remained in frame with V and J, and every other rearrangement was called non-productive. CDR3 was defined by IMGT convention, running from the second conserved V-encoded cysteine to the conserved J-encoded phenylalanine. The earlier analysis of more than 450 of the donors excluded sequences that lacked an unambiguous match to a single V gene segment. An earlier analysis of 587 of the donors called V segments functional above 56.7% productive rearrangements and segregating when the between-donor standard deviation exceeded 5%. A statistical classification framework was built for diagnosing cytomegalovirus status from the catalog of TCR beta chain sequences. In a later analysis, V and J genes were assigned by comparing TCR nucleotide sequences against IMGT/GENE-DB human TR gene sequences. A later analysis assigned CDR3 sequences and most-parsimonious VDJ recombination scenarios with the TCRdist pipeline. A later analysis defined each TCR beta chain by its CDR3 amino acid sequence plus V-gene family, and excluded reads lacking a unique V-gene family. A later analysis removed over 500 highly shared, low-generation-probability nucleotide sequences to deal with suspected cross-contamination and a sequencing artifact. In a later analysis, a clonal expansion index was calculated for each public chain from normalized within-repertoire ranks of inferred template counts. In a later analysis, generation probabilities were computed with a VDJ recombination model fitted to out-of-frame rearrangements, and the resulting probabilities were checked against IGoR. Hypergeometric tests were used in a later analysis to score TCR-TCR, TCR-HLA and TCR-CMV co-occurrence, with a repertoire-size bias correction applied to the TCR pairs. To estimate false discovery rates, a later analysis permuted the HLA or CMV assignments 20 times. In a later analysis, co-occurring TCRs were grouped with DBSCAN, and TCRdist sequence similarity was added when clustering was performed within HLA-allele-positive subsets. For co-occurrence clustering, repertoires with fewer than 30,000 or more than 120,000 public chains were excluded, along with several repertoires with anomalous nucleotide sharing. The table was pulled from immuneACCESS by TCRdb, which kept in-frame rearrangements only. Such tables lose some clones; where checked, under half of the loss comes from unresolved V genes, and the rest has no known cause. V and J calls plus clone size are reproduced from that table; the DNA served to infer D and trimming. The sample table lists approximately 130,000 clones, approximately 78% of them with a count of one. The ten most abundant clones make up around 1.9% of the sample.

V lost 2 bases and J lost 4 bases, and the count of bases not matched to a germline gene is 6. The CDR3 covers 15 residues, taking in both the cysteine and the phenylalanine. Here the CDR3 DNA is all that survives: 45 bases in frame from base 1. The germline V gene provides CDR1 SGHVS and CDR2 FNYEAQ. The cohort comprised 666 healthy bone marrow donors. Cohort members were all nominally healthy when sampled, although unrecorded immune exposures were likely present. The donor tested CMV seronegative, placing the donor among the 350 or so seronegative members of the cohort. Every donor gave a peripheral blood sample, and the peripheral blood mononuclear cells from that sample were used for TCR beta sequencing. Genomic DNA was extracted from the blood cell samples with the Qiagen DNeasy Blood Extraction Kit.

Recombination linked TRBV7-6 to TRBJ2-3, with 7 central nucleotides matching TRBD2. The receptor's source is a man in his forties in good health and CMV-seronegative. The specimen sequenced was PBMCs. The nucleotide sequence is TGTGCCAGCAGCTTAATGTTGGGGGGGGCAGATACGCAGTATTTT. It translates to CASSLMLGGADTQYF.